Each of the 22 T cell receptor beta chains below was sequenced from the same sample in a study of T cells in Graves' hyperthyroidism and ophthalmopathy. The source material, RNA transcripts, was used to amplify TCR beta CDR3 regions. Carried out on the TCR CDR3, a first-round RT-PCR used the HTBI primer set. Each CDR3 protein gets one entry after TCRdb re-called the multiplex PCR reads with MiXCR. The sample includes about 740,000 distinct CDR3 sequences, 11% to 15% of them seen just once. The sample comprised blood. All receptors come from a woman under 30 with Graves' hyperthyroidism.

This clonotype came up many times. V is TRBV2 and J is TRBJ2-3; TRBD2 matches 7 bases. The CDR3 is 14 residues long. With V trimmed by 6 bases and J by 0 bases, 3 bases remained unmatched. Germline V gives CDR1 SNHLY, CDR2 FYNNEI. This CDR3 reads CASRMTSSTDTQYF. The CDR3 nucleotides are TGTGCCAGCAGGATGACTAGCAGCACAGATACGCAGTATTTT.

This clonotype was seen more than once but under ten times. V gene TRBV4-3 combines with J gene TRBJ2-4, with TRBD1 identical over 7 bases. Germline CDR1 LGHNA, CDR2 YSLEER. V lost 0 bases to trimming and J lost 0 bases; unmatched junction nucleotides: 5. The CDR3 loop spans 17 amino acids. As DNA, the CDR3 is TGCGCCAGCAGCCAAGATTTCAGGGGGATAGCCAAAAACATTCAGTACTTC. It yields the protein CASSQDFRGIAKNIQYF.

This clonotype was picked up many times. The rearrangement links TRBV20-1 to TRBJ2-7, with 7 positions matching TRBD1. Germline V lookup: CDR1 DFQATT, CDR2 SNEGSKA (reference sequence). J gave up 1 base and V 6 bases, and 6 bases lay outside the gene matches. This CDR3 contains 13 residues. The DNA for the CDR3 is TGCAGTGCAGATGGACAGGCTTCCTACGAGCAGTACTTC. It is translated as CSADGQASYEQYF.

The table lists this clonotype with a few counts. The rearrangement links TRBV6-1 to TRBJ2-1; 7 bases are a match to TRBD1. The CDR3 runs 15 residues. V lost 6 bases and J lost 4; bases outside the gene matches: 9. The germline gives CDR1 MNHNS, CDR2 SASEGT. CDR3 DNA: TGTGCCAGCAGCATGACAGGGATTGAGTACAATGAGCAGTTCTTC. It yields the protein CASSMTGIEYNEQFF.

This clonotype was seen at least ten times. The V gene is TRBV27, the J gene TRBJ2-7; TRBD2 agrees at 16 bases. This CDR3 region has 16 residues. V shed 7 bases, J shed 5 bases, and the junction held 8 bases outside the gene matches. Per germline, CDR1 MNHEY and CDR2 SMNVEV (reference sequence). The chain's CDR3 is CASMGLAGGPIHEQYF. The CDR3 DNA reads TGTGCCAGCATGGGACTAGCGGGAGGGCCTATCCACGAGCAGTACTTC.

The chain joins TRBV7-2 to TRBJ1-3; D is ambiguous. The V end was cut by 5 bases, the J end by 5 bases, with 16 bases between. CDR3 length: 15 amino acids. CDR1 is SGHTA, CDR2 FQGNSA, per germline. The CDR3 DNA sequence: TGTGCCAGCAGCGCGAAGACCTCTGAACGAAACACCATATATTTT. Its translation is CASSAKTSERNTIYF.

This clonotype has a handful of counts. The CDR3 protein is CSAPGAGRTDTQYF. In DNA form, the CDR3 reads TGCAGTGCTCCGGGAGCGGGTCGCACAGATACGCAGTATTTT. The rearrangement links TRBV20-1 to TRBJ2-3, with D perhaps TRBD2 (6 bases). Germline CDR1 and CDR2: DFQATT and SNEGSKA (reference sequence). The CDR3 runs 14 residues. Trimming shortened V by 5 bases and J by 1 base, and 13 bases separated the two germline ends.

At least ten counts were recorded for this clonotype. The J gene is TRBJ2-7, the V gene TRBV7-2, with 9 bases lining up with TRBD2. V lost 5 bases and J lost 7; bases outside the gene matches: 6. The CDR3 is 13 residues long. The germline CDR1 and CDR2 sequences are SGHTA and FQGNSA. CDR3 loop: CASSRGTSREQYF. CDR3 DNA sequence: TGTGCCAGCAGCCGTGGGACTAGCCGAGAGCAGTACTTC. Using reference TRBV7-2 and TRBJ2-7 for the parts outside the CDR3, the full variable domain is GAGVSQSPSNKVTEKGKDVELRCDPISGHTALYWYRQSLGQGLEFLIYFQGNSAPDKSGLPSDRFSAERTGGSVSTLTIQRTQQEDSAVYLCASSRGTSREQYFGPGTRLTVT.

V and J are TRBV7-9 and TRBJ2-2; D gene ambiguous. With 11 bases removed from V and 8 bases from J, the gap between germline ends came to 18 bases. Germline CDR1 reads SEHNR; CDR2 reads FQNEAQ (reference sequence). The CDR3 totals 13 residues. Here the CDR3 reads CAGSVVTAGELFF. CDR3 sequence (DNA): TGTGCCGGATCGGTCGTTACTGCGGGGGAGCTGTTTTTT.

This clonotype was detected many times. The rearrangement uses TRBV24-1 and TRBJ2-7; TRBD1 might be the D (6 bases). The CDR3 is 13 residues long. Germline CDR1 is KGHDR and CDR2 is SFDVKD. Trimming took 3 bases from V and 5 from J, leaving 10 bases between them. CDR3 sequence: CATSDRRTDEQYF. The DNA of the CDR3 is TGTGCCACCAGTGATCGTCGGACAGACGAGCAGTACTTC.

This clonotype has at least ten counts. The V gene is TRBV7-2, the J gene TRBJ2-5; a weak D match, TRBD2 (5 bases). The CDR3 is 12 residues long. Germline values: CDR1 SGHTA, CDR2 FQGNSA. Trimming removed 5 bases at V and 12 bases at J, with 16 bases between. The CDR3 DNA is TGTGCCAGCAGCCACGGTCTGGGAGAAGAGTACTTC. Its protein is CASSHGLGEEYF. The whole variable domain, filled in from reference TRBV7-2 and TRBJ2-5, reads GAGVSQSPSNKVTEKGKDVELRCDPISGHTALYWYRQSLGQGLEFLIYFQGNSAPDKSGLPSDRFSAERTGGSVSTLTIQRTQQEDSAVYLCASSHGLGEEYFGPGTRLLVL.

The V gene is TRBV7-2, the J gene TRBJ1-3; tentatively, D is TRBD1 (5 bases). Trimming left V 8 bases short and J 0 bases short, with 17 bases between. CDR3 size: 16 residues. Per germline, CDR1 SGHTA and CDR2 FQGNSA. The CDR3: CASGLGTGASGNTIYF. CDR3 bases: TGTGCCAGCGGCCTAGGGACGGGAGCCTCTGGAAACACCATATATTTT.

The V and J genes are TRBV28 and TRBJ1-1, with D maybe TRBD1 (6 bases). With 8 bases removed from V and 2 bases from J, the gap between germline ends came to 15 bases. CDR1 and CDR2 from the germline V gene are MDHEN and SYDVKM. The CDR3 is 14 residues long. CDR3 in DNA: TGTGCCAGCCGGGAACCGGGACAAAACACTGAAGCTTTCTTT. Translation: CASREPGQNTEAFF.

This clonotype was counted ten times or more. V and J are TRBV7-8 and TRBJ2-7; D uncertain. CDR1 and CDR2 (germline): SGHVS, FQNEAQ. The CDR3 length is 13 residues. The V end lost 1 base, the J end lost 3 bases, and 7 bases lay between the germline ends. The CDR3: CASSLDGDYEQYF. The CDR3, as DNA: TGTGCCAGCAGCTTAGATGGGGACTACGAGCAGTACTTC.

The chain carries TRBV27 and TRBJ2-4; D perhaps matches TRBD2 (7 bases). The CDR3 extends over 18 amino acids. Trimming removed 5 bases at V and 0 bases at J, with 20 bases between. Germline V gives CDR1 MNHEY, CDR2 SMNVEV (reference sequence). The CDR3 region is CASSPPRGRAGAKNIQYF. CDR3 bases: TGTGCCAGCAGTCCCCCTAGGGGGAGGGCCGGAGCCAAAAACATTCAGTACTTC.

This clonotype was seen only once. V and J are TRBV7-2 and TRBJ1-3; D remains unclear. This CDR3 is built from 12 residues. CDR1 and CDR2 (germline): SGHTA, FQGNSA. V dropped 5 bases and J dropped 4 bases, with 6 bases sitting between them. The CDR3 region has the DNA TGTGCCAGCAGCACCAGGGGAAACACCATATATTTT. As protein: CASSTRGNTIYF.

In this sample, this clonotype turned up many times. The CDR3 protein is CASSFPEDRSDAEAFF. For the CDR3, the DNA is TGTGCCAGCAGTTTTCCTGAGGACAGGAGTGACGCTGAAGCTTTCTTT. The chain has TRBV12-3 or TRBV12-4 and TRBJ1-1; 7 bases fit TRBD1. This CDR3 comprises 16 residues. V trimming: 3 bases; J trimming: 6 bases; junction bases outside the gene matches: 13.

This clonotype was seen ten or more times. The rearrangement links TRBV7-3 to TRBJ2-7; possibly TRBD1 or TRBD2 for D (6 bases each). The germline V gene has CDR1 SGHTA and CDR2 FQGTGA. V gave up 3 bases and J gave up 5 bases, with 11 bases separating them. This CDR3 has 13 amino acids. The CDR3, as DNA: TGTGCCAGCAGCTTGGGGGGCCGGAACGAGCAGTACTTC. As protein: CASSLGGRNEQYF.

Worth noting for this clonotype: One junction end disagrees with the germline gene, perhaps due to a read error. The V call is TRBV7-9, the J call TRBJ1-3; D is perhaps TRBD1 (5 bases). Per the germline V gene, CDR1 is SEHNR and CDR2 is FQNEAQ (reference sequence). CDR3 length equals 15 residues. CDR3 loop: CASSPRQFSENTIYF. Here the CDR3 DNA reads TGTGCCAGCAGCCCCCGACAGTTCTCTGAAAACACCATATATTTT.

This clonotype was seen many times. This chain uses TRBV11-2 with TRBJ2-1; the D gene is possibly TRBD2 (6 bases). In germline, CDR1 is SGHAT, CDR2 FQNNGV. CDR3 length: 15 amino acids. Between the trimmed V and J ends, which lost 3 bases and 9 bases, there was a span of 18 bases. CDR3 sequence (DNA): TGTGCCAGCAGCTTCCCCGGACGCCGGGGGAGTGAGCAGTTCTTC. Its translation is CASSFPGRRGSEQFF.

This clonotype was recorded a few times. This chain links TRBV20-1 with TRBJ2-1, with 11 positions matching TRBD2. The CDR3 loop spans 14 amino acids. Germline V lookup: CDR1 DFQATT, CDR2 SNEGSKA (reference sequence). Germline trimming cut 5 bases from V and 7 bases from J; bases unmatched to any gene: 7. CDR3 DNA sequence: TGCAGTGCTCGAACTAGCGGGAGTTGGAATGAGCAGTTCTTC. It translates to CSARTSGSWNEQFF.

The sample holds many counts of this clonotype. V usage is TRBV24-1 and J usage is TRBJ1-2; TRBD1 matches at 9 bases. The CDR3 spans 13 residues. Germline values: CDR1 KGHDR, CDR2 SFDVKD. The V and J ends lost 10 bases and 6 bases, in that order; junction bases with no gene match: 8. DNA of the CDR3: TGTGCCACTGCGGACAGGGGAGAGGATGGCTACACCTTC. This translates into CATADRGEDGYTF.